This TCR beta chain was retrieved from a study of T cells in Graves' hyperthyroidism and ophthalmopathy (dated by TCRdb to between 2018 and 2021). Regarding the study in general: TCR V-J signatures able to tell the groups apart were searched for in a discovery cohort of 95 to 100 patients, of whom more than 40 had Graves' ophthalmopathy and under 65 had stable Graves' hyperthyroidism. The 100 or so discovery patients were divided at random into training and test sets in a 7:3 ratio. An independent validation cohort of some 18 hyperthyroidism patients and about 16 patients who later progressed to ophthalmopathy tested prospective prediction of ophthalmopathy. After blood sampling, hyperthyroidism patients were treated with methimazole at a starting dose of 30 mg daily, and ophthalmopathy patients were treated with high-dose intravenous methylprednisolone. According to the paper, TCR Vbeta CDR3 sequencing was carried out on approximately 140 peripheral blood samples, which came from 40 to 45 ophthalmopathy, some 73 hyperthyroidism and roughly 17 progressor patients. The study also compared thyroid tissue and blood T-cell repertoires from roughly six Graves' hyperthyroidism patients.

CDR1 and CDR2 are read off the germline V gene (reference sequence) as LNHNV and YYDKDF. From the cysteine through the phenylalanine, the CDR3 covers 15 amino acids. The CDR3 DNA has 45 bases and is translated from base 1. After removal of 3 bases from V and 4 bases from J, the junction retains 5 bases not matched to a gene. The TCR beta CDR3 regions were amplified from RNA transcripts. The first round of RT-PCR for the TCR CDR3 was performed with the HTBI primer set and the Qiagen OneStep RT-PCR kit. Libraries were constructed in a second round of multiplex PCR, after which size selection and purification were performed. Sequencing of the libraries was done on an Illumina HiSeq2000 using paired-end 100 bp reads. Regarding the original processing steps: SOAPnuke was used to process the raw data, removing reads that contained adapters or uncalled bases, had a mean Phred below 15, or lacked an exact match to the constant primer or identifier. COPE v1.2.5 was used to merge high-quality paired reads, and clonotypes were defined as unique nucleotide sequences. Clonotypes were aligned to IMGT TRBV, TRBD and TRBJ reference segments using MiTCR v1.1. The analysis included only V-J combinations with a frequency above 0.0001, which together covered approximately 99% of the repertoires. A TCS score was defined as the ratio between F50 (clonal expansion) and ExV (chaos), using BLOSUM62-based TCRdist between CDR3 peptides within each V-J. Welch's t-statistics and random forest reduced 500 to 550 V-J features to fewer than 15, which were used in a naive Bayes classifier (R e1071). The similarity between thyroid and blood repertoires was quantified using the Morisita-Horn index. TCRdb passed the public sequencing reads through fastp at Q25 and MiXCR, retaining productive beta sequences. CDR3 protein duplicates are merged, each entry listing the most common genes and DNA. TCRdb's processing, not the authors' own work, is the source of the V and J calls. A total of around 580,000 distinct CDR3 sequences appear in this sample, around 45% of them only once. Of the sample, approximately 7.5% falls within the top ten clones.

The full study reports these points: A model built on a 13 V-J signature distinguished ophthalmopathy from stable hyperthyroidism, reaching 85% to 90% sensitivity and around 82% specificity in cross-validation and 80%/75% in testing. Most expanded thyroid clonotypes (frequency above 0.001) were also found in blood, which suggests that blood repertoires may mirror thyroid immune responses. Sample size was not statistically predetermined, and blinding of investigators to group allocation was not performed. During validation, the model predicted progression to ophthalmopathy a median of around six months ahead of onset, with around 71% sensitivity and around 73% specificity.

Stable Graves' hyperthyroidism was defined as no progression to ophthalmopathy during 18 months of follow-up. Hyperthyroidism patients were newly diagnosed, had a disease duration of under 2 months, and were aged 18 to 65 years. Any patient with an uncontrolled infection, another autoimmune disease, pregnancy or lactation was excluded. Diagnoses were based on clinical symptoms, serum thyroxine and TRAb, thyroid ultrasound and orbital computed tomography. Total RNA was extracted using Trizol reagent, and RNA quality was assessed on an Agilent 2100 Bioanalyzer. This clonotype occurred many times. The antigen it binds to is not known. No qualities accompany the bases; no much larger clone lies one base away.

The TCR originated in a woman aged 18 to 35 with Graves' hyperthyroidism. The sequenced sample was peripheral blood or thyroid tissue (not recorded which). This chain joins TRBV15 to TRBJ1-5, with 8 central nucleotides matching TRBD1. This receptor has the CDR3 CATSRTGVANQPQHF. The DNA sequence is TGTGCCACCAGCAGGACAGGGGTGGCGAATCAGCCCCAGCATTTT. The full variable domain, with segments outside the CDR3 supplied by the reference TRBV15 and TRBJ1-5 proteins, appears as DAMVIQNPRYQVTQFGKPVTLSCSQTLNHNVMYWYQQKSSQAPKLLFHYYDKDFNNEADTPDNFQSRRPNTSFCFLDIRSPGLGDTAMYLCATSRTGVANQPQHFGDGTRLSIL.